A selection of T cell receptor beta chains follows, all from one sample in a study of CD8+ T cells in alopecia areata. Only in-frame clones appear in the TCRdb table, and some are missing; sequencing was by immunoSEQ multiplex PCR. Among 150,000 or so clones, roughly 50% were seen once, and the ten largest hold approximately 6.8%. What was sequenced was CD4+ T cells sorted from blood. The receptor set was obtained from a human donor with alopecia areata. The CDR3 runs from the conserved cysteine through the conserved F or W. Fields, in order: clone size, CDR3 length, D gene, J gene, V gene, CDR3 DNA, CDR3 protein. A D gene is named only where the DNA matches it firmly. Clone size is stated in some rows and not others, as once, few, many or a class when expanded.

size: few
length: 11
D: .
J: TRBJ1-2
V: TRBV30
DNA: TGTGCCTGGAGTGGACTTCTAGGCTACACCTTC
CDR3: CAWSGLLGYTF

size: .
length: 14
D: .
J: TRBJ2-5
V: TRBV5-1
DNA: TGCGCCAGCAGCTTGGGAAGGATCCAAGAGACCCAGTACTTC
CDR3: CASSLGRIQETQYF

size: few
length: 14
D: .
J: TRBJ2-5
V: TRBV6-5
DNA: TGTGCCAGCAGTCTGGGGAACTCTCGAGAGACCCAGTACTTC
CDR3: CASSLGNSRETQYF

size: .
length: 13
D: TRBD2
J: TRBJ2-7
V: TRBV7-2
DNA: TGTGCCAGCAGCTTGTTGTTAGCGGGAGGGCCTTACTTC
CDR3: CASSLLLAGGPYF

size: .
length: 16
D: TRBD2
J: TRBJ2-3
V: TRBV29-1
DNA: TGCAGCGTTGGGGACCGTGGGACTAGCGGGAGTGATACGCAGTATTTT
CDR3: CSVGDRGTSGSDTQYF

size: .
length: 15
D: .
J: TRBJ2-5
V: TRBV5-1
DNA: TGCGCCAGCAGAGATGGTAGTACGGGAGTTGAGACCCAGTACTTC
CDR3: CASRDGSTGVETQYF

size: .
length: 16
D: TRBD2
J: TRBJ2-5
V: TRBV19
DNA: TGTGCCAGTAGCATGATTACCGGGACTAGCGGCGAGACCCAGTACTTC
CDR3: CASSMITGTSGETQYF

size: .
length: 14
D: .
J: TRBJ1-3
V: TRBV27
DNA: TGTGCCAGCAGAACCGGGACGTCTGGAAACACCATATATTTT
CDR3: CASRTGTSGNTIYF

size: .
length: 12
D: .
J: TRBJ1-2
V: TRBV28
DNA: TGTGCCAGCAGTTCTGACACCTATGGCTACACCTTC
CDR3: CASSSDTYGYTF

size: .
length: 15
D: TRBD1
J: TRBJ1-4
V: TRBV7-9
DNA: TGTGCCAGCAGCCAAAGACAGGGGGCGTATGAAAAACTGTTTTTT
CDR3: CASSQRQGAYEKLFF

size: .
length: 16
D: .
J: TRBJ2-2
V: TRBV5-1
DNA: TGCGCCAGCAGCTTGGCCGGGAGCCCGAACACCGGGGAGCTGTTTTTT
CDR3: CASSLAGSPNTGELFF

size: .
length: 13
D: .
J: TRBJ1-1
V: TRBV9
DNA: TGTGCCAGCAGCTGGGGACAATACACTGAAGCTTTCTTT
CDR3: CASSWGQYTEAFF

size: .
length: 13
D: .
J: TRBJ1-1
V: TRBV27
DNA: TGTGCCAGTGCCCCCCTTACGAACACTGAAGCTTTCTTT
CDR3: CASAPLTNTEAFF

size: few
length: 14
D: TRBD1
J: TRBJ1-2
V: TRBV4-1
DNA: TGCGCCAGCAGCCTTTCGGCAGGGGGCTATGGCTACACCTTC
CDR3: CASSLSAGGYGYTF

size: .
length: 14
D: TRBD2
J: TRBJ2-1
V: TRBV27
DNA: TGTGCCAGCAGCCCCAGCGGGAGAGACAATGAGCAGTTCTTC
CDR3: CASSPSGRDNEQFF

size: few
length: 14
D: .
J: TRBJ2-1
V: TRBV7-9
DNA: TGTGCCAGCAGCCCGTCGGGGTCCTACAATGAGCAGTTCTTC
CDR3: CASSPSGSYNEQFF

size: .
length: 19
D: .
J: TRBJ2-2
V: TRBV4-1
DNA: TGCGCCAGCAGCCAAGATTCGGGCAGGGTGATCGGTCTATCCGGGGAGCTGTTTTTT
CDR3: CASSQDSGRVIGLSGELFF

size: few
length: 13
D: .
J: TRBJ1-1
V: TRBV29-1
DNA: TGCAGCGTTGAATCGGGTTCTAGGACTGAAGCTTTCTTT
CDR3: CSVESGSRTEAFF

size: once
length: 15
D: TRBD2
J: TRBJ2-3
V: TRBV5-1
DNA: TGCGCCAGCAGCTTGGCCGCGGGAGTCACAGATACGCAGTATTTT
CDR3: CASSLAAGVTDTQYF

size: .
length: 15
D: .
J: TRBJ1-5
V: TRBV6-5
DNA: TGTGCCAGCAGTTACGGGCATTTGAGCAATCAGCCCCAGCATTTT
CDR3: CASSYGHLSNQPQHF

size: .
length: 11
D: .
J: TRBJ2-7
V: TRBV6-1
DNA: TGTGCCAGCAGTCGTGTCGACGAGCAGTACTTC
CDR3: CASSRVDEQYF

size: .
length: 13
D: TRBD1
J: TRBJ2-1
V: TRBV15
DNA: TGTGCCACGAGGGGGCCCGGCGGGAATGAGCAGTTCTTC
CDR3: CATRGPGGNEQFF

size: .
length: 14
D: .
J: TRBJ1-1
V: TRBV9
DNA: TGTGCCAGCAGCGTAGGAGGGTTGGGAACTGAAGCTTTCTTT
CDR3: CASSVGGLGTEAFF

size: .
length: 16
D: .
J: TRBJ1-2
V: TRBV28
DNA: TGTGCCAGCAGGCCCCTTCGGGGCAGGGAGAGCGATGGCTACACCTTC
CDR3: CASRPLRGRESDGYTF

size: .
length: 13
D: .
J: TRBJ2-3
V: TRBV5-1
DNA: TGCGCCAGCGGTCGGGGATCCACAGATACGCAGTATTTT
CDR3: CASGRGSTDTQYF

size: .
length: 14
D: TRBD1
J: TRBJ2-6
V: TRBV6-5
DNA: TGTGCCACTACGACAGGGGTTGAGGCCAACGTCCTGACTTTC
CDR3: CATTTGVEANVLTF

size: .
length: 13
D: .
J: TRBJ1-1
V: TRBV5-1
DNA: TGCGCCAGCAGCTTGGAGGCGAACACTGAAGCTTTCTTT
CDR3: CASSLEANTEAFF

size: .
length: 16
D: TRBD2
J: TRBJ2-1
V: TRBV12-5
DNA: TGTGCTAGTGGTTTGACCCGGACTAGCGGGCACGATGAGCAGTTCTTC
CDR3: CASGLTRTSGHDEQFF